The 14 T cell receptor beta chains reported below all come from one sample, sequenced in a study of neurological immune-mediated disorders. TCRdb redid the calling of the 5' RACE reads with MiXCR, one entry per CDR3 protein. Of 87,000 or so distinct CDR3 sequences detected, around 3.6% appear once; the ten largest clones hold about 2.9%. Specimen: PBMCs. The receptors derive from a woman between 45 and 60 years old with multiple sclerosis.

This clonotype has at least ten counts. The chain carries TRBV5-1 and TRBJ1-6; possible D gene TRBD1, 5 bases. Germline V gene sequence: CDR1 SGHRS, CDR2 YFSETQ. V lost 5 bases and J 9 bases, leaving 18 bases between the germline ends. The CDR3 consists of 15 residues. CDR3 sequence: CASRVESGGGSPLHF. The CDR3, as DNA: TGCGCCAGCAGGGTTGAGTCCGGGGGAGGTTCACCCCTCCACTTT.

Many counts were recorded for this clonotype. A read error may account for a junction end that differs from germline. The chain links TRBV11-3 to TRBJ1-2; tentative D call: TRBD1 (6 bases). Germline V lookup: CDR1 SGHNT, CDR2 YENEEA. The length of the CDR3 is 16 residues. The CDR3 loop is CASTLSGALGGYGYTF. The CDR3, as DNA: TGTGCCAGCACCTTATCGGGGGCCCTCGGAGGCTATGGCTACACCTTC.

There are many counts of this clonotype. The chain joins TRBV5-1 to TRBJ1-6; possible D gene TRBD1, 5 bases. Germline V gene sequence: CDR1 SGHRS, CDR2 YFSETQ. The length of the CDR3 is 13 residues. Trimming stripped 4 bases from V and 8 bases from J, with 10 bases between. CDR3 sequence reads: CASSAGRDSPLHF. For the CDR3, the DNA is TGCGCCAGCAGCGCAGGGAGAGATTCACCCCTCCACTTT.

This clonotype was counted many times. The CDR3 DNA follows: TGTGCCAGCAGTAGGGACAGGGGACAAGAGACCCAGTACTTC. Translating it yields CASSRDRGQETQYF. This sequence joins TRBV2 and TRBJ2-5; the match to TRBD1 covers 10 bases. Germline loops: CDR1 SNHLY, CDR2 FYNNEI. The CDR3 sequence is 14 residues long. V lost 5 bases, J lost 2 bases, and 2 bases stayed unmatched.

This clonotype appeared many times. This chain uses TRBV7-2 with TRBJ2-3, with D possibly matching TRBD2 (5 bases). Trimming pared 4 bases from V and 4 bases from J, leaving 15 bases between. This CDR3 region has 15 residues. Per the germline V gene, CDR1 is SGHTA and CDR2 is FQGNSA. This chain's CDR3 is CASSSRWTAPDTQYF. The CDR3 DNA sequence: TGTGCCAGCAGCTCCCGGTGGACTGCGCCAGATACGCAGTATTTT.

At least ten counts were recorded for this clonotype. CDR3 region: CASSSYLGPSYLFYYEQYF. DNA for the CDR3: TGTGCCAGCAGCTCCTACCTCGGGCCTAGCTATTTATTTTACTACGAGCAGTACTTC. The chain couples TRBV7-8 to TRBJ2-7, with a tentative D call TRBD2 (5 bases). V was clipped by 4 bases and J by 3 bases, with 28 bases between them. This CDR3 is 19 amino acids long. The V gene's germline CDR1 is SGHVS and CDR2 FQNEAQ.

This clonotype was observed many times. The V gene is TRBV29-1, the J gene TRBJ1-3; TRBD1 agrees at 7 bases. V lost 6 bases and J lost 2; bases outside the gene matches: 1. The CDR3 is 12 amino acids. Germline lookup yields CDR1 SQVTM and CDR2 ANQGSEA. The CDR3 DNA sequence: TGCAGCGTGACAGGGACTGGAAACACCATATATTTT. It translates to CSVTGTGNTIYF.

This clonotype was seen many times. The CDR3 region has the DNA TGTGCCAGCAGTTACTCGCGGTCGGAGGTTATGGAGACCCAGTACTTC. Its protein product is CASSYSRSEVMETQYF. V usage is TRBV6-2 or TRBV6-3 and J usage is TRBJ2-5, with D maybe TRBD2 (5 bases). With 0 bases removed from V and 5 bases from J, the gap between germline ends came to 16 bases. CDR3 size: 16 residues. Germline values: CDR1 MNHEY, CDR2 SVGEGT.

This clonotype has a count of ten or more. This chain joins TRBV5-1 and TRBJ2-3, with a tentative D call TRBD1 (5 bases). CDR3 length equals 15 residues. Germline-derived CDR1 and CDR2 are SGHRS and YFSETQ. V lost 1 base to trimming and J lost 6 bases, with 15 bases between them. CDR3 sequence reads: CASSLTGAGLDTQYF. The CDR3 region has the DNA TGCGCCAGCAGCTTGACAGGAGCCGGTCTGGATACGCAGTATTTT.

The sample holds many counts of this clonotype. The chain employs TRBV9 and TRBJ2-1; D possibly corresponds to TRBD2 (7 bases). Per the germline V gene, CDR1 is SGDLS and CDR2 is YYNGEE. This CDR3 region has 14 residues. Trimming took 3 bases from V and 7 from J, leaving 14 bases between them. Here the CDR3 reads CASSARGAGNEQFF. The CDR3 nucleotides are TGTGCCAGCAGCGCCCGGGGGGCCGGGAATGAGCAGTTCTTC.

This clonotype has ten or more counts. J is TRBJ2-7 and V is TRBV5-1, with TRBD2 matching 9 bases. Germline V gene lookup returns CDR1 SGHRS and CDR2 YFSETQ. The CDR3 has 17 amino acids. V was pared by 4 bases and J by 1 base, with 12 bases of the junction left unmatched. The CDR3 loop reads CASSTATLAGPSYEQYF. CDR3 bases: TGCGCCAGCAGCACGGCGACTCTAGCGGGGCCATCCTACGAGCAGTACTTC.

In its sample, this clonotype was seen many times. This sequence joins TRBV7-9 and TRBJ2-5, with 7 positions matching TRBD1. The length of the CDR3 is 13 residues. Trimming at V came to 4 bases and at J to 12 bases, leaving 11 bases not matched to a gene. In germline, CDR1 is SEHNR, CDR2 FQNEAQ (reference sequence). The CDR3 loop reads CASSSGTVWPKYF. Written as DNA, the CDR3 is TGTGCCAGCAGCTCGGGGACAGTATGGCCCAAGTACTTC.

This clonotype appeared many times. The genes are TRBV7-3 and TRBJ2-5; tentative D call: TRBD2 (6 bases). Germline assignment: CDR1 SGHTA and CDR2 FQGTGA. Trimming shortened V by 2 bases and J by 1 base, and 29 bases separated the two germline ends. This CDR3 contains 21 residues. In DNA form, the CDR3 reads TGTGCCAGCAGCTTACCCCACACAACCATGGAGGGAGAGGGGATCCAAGAGACCCAGTACTTC. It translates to CASSLPHTTMEGEGIQETQYF.

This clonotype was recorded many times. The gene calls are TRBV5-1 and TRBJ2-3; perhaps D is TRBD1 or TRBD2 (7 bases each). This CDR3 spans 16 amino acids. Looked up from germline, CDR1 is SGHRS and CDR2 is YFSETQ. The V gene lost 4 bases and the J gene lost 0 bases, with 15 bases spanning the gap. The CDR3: CASSEGGGHSTDTQYF. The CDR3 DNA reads TGCGCCAGCAGCGAGGGAGGGGGCCATAGCACAGATACGCAGTATTTT.